Listed here are 9 T cell receptor beta chains from one sample, sequenced in a study of T cell repertoires in cytomegalovirus infection. In TCRdb, the reads were re-called with MiXCR into one record per CDR3 protein. The sample carries approximately 260,000 distinct CDR3 sequences, 20% to 25% recorded once. These receptors have no identified antigens. The sample was cultured PBMCs, taken from culture after CMV antigen stimulation. These receptors all come from a human donor in good health (CMV status not recorded). Some clones in this sample may be carry-over from other donors' samples.

Many counts were recorded for this clonotype. The V and J genes are TRBV7-2 and TRBJ2-5; D is unresolved. The CDR3 extends over 12 amino acids. Germline V gene data show CDR1 as SGHTA and CDR2 as FQGNSA. Trimming cost V 0 bases and J 10 bases, with 9 bases left between them. DNA for the CDR3: TGTGCCAGCAGCTTAGCTCCGGTCAACCAGTACTTC. Its protein product is CASSLAPVNQYF.

This clonotype was observed many times. The V gene is TRBV12-3 or TRBV12-4, the J gene TRBJ2-1; 8 nucleotides line up with TRBD2. The V segment lost 6 bases and the J segment 7 bases; nucleotides outside the gene matches: 8. The CDR3 consists of 14 residues. CDR3 in DNA: TGTGCCAGCAGAACGACTAGCGCAGGGAATGAGCAGTTCTTC. Protein sequence: CASRTTSAGNEQFF.

The J gene is TRBJ1-2, the V gene TRBV7-2; tentatively, D is TRBD1 (6 bases). The CDR3 loop spans 12 amino acids. V gave up 5 bases and J gave up 8 bases, with 12 bases separating them. Germline loops: CDR1 SGHTA, CDR2 FQGNSA. CDR3 region: CASSPKGDGYTF. The DNA for the CDR3 is TGTGCCAGCAGCCCGAAGGGGGACGGCTACACCTTC.

The chain employs TRBV28 and TRBJ2-7, with 8 bases matching TRBD1. The CDR3 consists of 16 residues. Germline V CDR1 and CDR2: MDHEN, SYDVKM. V was pared by 6 bases and J by 3 bases, with 13 bases of the junction left unmatched. The CDR3 coding sequence is TGTGCCAGCAGCCCGGACAGGGTGATTTCTCTCTACGAGCAGTACTTC. Protein sequence: CASSPDRVISLYEQYF. Based on the CDR3 plus reference TRBV28 and TRBJ2-7, the full variable domain is DVKVTQSSRYLVKRTGEKVFLECVQDMDHENMFWYRQDPGLGLRLIYFSYDVKMKEKGDIPEGYSVSREKKERFSLILESASTNQTSMYLCASSPDRVISLYEQYFGPGTRLTVT.

This clonotype was seen at least ten times. The chain carries TRBV7-2 and TRBJ1-1; 10 nucleotides line up with TRBD1. The J segment lost 4 bases and the V segment lost 4 bases, leaving 6 bases of the junction unmatched. The CDR3 covers 15 residues. CDR1 and CDR2 from the germline V gene are SGHTA and FQGNSA. The CDR3 region is CASSYMTGGSTEAFF. DNA for the CDR3: TGTGCCAGCAGCTACATGACAGGGGGCTCCACTGAAGCTTTCTTT.

As DNA, the CDR3 is TGTGCCAGCCAAGTCCTAGCGGGAGGGACAAGGGTCCATGAGCAGTTCTTC. It codes for CASQVLAGGTRVHEQFF. V gene TRBV27 combines with J gene TRBJ2-1; 12 bases are shared with TRBD2. The germline V gene encodes CDR1 MNHEY and CDR2 SMNVEV (reference sequence). The length of the CDR3 is 17 residues. The J segment lost 8 bases and the V segment lost 8 bases, leaving 16 bases of the junction unmatched.

The genes are TRBV28 and TRBJ2-1; 7 positions agree with TRBD2. The ends lost 5 bases at V and 7 bases at J; junction bases unmatched: 2. The CDR3 sequence is 12 residues long. Germline CDR1 reads MDHEN; CDR2 reads SYDVKM. The CDR3, as DNA: TGTGCCAGCAGTGGGGGACTAAATGAGCAGTTCTTC. Translation: CASSGGLNEQFF.

This clonotype showed up just a few times. The rearrangement joins TRBV6-5 to TRBJ2-7; no clear D. Looked up from germline, CDR1 is MNHEY and CDR2 is SVGAGI. V lost 4 bases and J 0 bases, leaving 13 bases between the germline ends. This CDR3 has 15 amino acids. CDR3 nucleotide sequence: TGTGCCAGCAGTTTAGCCCGCCCAAGCTCCTACGAGCAGTACTTC. It specifies CASSLARPSSYEQYF.

The gene calls are TRBV7-6 and TRBJ1-1; no reliable D call. With 8 bases removed from V and 6 bases from J, the gap between germline ends came to 10 bases. The CDR3 is 11 amino acids. Germline lookup yields CDR1 SGHVS and CDR2 FNYEAQ. The CDR3: CASQRAAEAFF. CDR3 nucleotides: TGTGCCAGCCAGAGGGCAGCTGAAGCTTTCTTT.